These T cell receptor beta chains were read from a single sample in a study of OX40 agonist ivuxolimab in advanced cancers. Repertoires were generated with immunoSEQ multiplex PCR, while TCRdb's copy carries only in-frame clones and drops some. In the table there are under 90,000 clones, 75% to 90% of which are singletons. The input for sequencing was CD4+ or CD8+ T cells sorted from blood, taken in a trial of the OX40 agonist ivuxolimab. These receptor sequences come from an adult with an advanced solid tumor such as melanoma, head and neck, liver or kidney cancer. Both conserved end residues are part of each CDR3. The order of the fields is J gene, clone size, D gene, V gene, CDR3 DNA, CDR3 protein. D genes are given only for firm matches. The listing skips clone size in some rows; elsewhere it reads once, few, many or a size class.

j_gene: TRBJ1-2
abundance: .
d_gene: .
v_gene: TRBV29-1
CDR3nt: TGCAGCGGGACCCAGCAGGGCTGGGGCTACACCTTC
CDR3aa: CSGTQQGWGYTF

j_gene: TRBJ2-1
abundance: .
d_gene: .
v_gene: TRBV30
CDR3nt: TGTGCCTGGAGCAACACCGGCCCTTACAATGAGCAGTTCTTC
CDR3aa: CAWSNTGPYNEQFF

j_gene: TRBJ1-2
abundance: few
d_gene: .
v_gene: TRBV10-1
CDR3nt: TGCGCCAGCAGCCCCCCTGTCCGGACCTACTATGGCTACACCTTC
CDR3aa: CASSPPVRTYYGYTF

j_gene: TRBJ2-3
abundance: .
d_gene: .
v_gene: TRBV29-1
CDR3nt: TGCAGCGTTGAATTCGAGAGGGGGGGGATTGCAGATACGCAGTATTTT
CDR3aa: CSVEFERGGIADTQYF

j_gene: TRBJ2-5
abundance: .
d_gene: TRBD1
v_gene: TRBV7-9
CDR3nt: TGTGCCAGCAGCCGCCCATCCGGGACAGGGGAGACCCAGTACTTC
CDR3aa: CASSRPSGTGETQYF

j_gene: TRBJ2-5
abundance: .
d_gene: TRBD1
v_gene: TRBV6-1
CDR3nt: TGTGCCAGCAGTTTCCGGACAGGGTGGGAGACCCAGTACTTC
CDR3aa: CASSFRTGWETQYF

j_gene: TRBJ2-7
abundance: once
d_gene: .
v_gene: TRBV7-2
CDR3nt: TGTGCCAGCAGCTTGGGCGGACTGAGAACCTACGAGCAGTACTTC
CDR3aa: CASSLGGLRTYEQYF

j_gene: TRBJ2-1
abundance: once
d_gene: .
v_gene: TRBV4-1
CDR3nt: TGCGCCAGCAGCCTCCTTCCTGGCGCCAGCTCCTACAATGAGCAGTTCTTC
CDR3aa: CASSLLPGASSYNEQFF

j_gene: TRBJ2-7
abundance: once
d_gene: .
v_gene: TRBV7-2
CDR3nt: TGTGCCAGCAGCCCACAAGGGTTCTACGAGCAGTACTTC
CDR3aa: CASSPQGFYEQYF

j_gene: TRBJ1-3
abundance: once
d_gene: TRBD1
v_gene: TRBV28
CDR3nt: TGTGCCAGCAGTCTGACAGGGAATGGTCGTACCATATATTTT
CDR3aa: CASSLTGNGRTIYF

j_gene: TRBJ2-5
abundance: .
d_gene: TRBD2
v_gene: TRBV5-1
CDR3nt: TGCGCCAGCAGCCTAGCGGGACTACAAGAGACCCAGTACTTC
CDR3aa: CASSLAGLQETQYF

j_gene: TRBJ2-2
abundance: .
d_gene: .
v_gene: TRBV29-1
CDR3nt: TGCAGCGTTGGGCTAACCACCGGGGAGCTGTTTTTT
CDR3aa: CSVGLTTGELFF

j_gene: TRBJ1-1
abundance: .
d_gene: TRBD1
v_gene: TRBV6-4
CDR3nt: TGTGCCAGCTCGGACAGGGGTTCTGCTGAAGCTTTCTTT
CDR3aa: CASSDRGSAEAFF

j_gene: TRBJ1-1
abundance: .
d_gene: .
v_gene: TRBV19
CDR3nt: TGTGCCAGTACAAGAGAGTGGGAAGCTTTCTTT
CDR3aa: CASTREWEAFF

j_gene: TRBJ2-1
abundance: .
d_gene: .
v_gene: TRBV6-1
CDR3nt: TGTGCCAGCAGGATAATTGGGGGCCGGGGGAATGAGCAGTTCTTC
CDR3aa: CASRIIGGRGNEQFF

j_gene: TRBJ2-1
abundance: .
d_gene: .
v_gene: TRBV7-6
CDR3nt: TGTGCCAGCAGCCCCCTCCCCCCCCGGGAGCAGTTCTTC
CDR3aa: CASSPLPPREQFF